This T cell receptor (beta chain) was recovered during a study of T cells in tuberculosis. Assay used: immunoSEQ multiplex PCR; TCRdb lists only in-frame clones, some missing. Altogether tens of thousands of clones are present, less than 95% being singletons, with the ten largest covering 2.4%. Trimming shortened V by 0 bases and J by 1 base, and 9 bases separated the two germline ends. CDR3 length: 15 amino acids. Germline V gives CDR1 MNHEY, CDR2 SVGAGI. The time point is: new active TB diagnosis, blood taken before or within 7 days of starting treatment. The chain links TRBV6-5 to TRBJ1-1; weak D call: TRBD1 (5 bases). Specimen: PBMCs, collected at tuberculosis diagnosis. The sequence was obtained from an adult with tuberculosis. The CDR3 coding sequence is TGTGCCAGCAGTTACTCGAATAGGGGGAACACTGAAGCTTTCTTT. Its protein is CASSYSNRGNTEAFF.